The 9 T cell receptor beta chains reported below all come from one sample, sequenced in a study of cytomegalovirus exposure and HLA in healthy donors. In the PCR, 60 Vbeta and 13 Jbeta primers were used. Sequencing was performed with immunoSEQ multiplex PCR; in TCRdb, only in-frame clones are kept and a portion is missing. The table records approximately 220,000 clones, approximately 79% of them present only once. Sequenced: PBMCs. The receptors shown here come from a man younger than 35 in good health and CMV-seronegative.

The rearrangement joins TRBV6-5 to TRBJ1-4, with 7 nucleotides matching TRBD1. The germline V gene has CDR1 MNHEY and CDR2 SVGAGI. This CDR3 has 16 residues. Unmatched junction bases numbered 10, after V lost 4 bases and J lost 5 bases. The CDR3 loop is CASSWTFRGRNEKLFF. CDR3 nucleotide sequence: TGTGCCAGCAGTTGGACCTTCAGGGGGAGAAATGAAAAACTGTTTTTT.

This clone occurred once. This chain links TRBV11-3 with TRBJ2-2, with D perhaps TRBD1 (5 bases). The germline V gene has CDR1 SGHNT and CDR2 YENEEA. Trimming left V 7 bases short and J 4 bases short, with 16 bases between. The CDR3 is 15 residues long. CDR3 DNA: TGTGCCAGCACCCCAAGGCCCGACAGCACCGGGGAGCTGTTTTTT. Translated: CASTPRPDSTGELFF. Supplemented by reference TRBV11-3 and TRBJ2-2, the full variable domain reads EAGVVQSPRYKIIEKKQPVAFWCNPISGHNTLYWYLQNLGQGPELLIRYENEEAVDDSQLPKDRFSAERLKGVDSTLKIQPAELGDSAVYLCASTPRPDSTGELFFGEGSRLTVL.

The table lists this clone with a count of one. The V and J genes are TRBV4-2 and TRBJ1-2; 7 positions agree with TRBD1. The CDR3 covers 15 residues. The junction had 10 bases not matched to a gene; V was cut back by 0 bases and J by 9 bases. Germline CDR1 reads LGHNA; CDR2 reads YNFKEQ. The CDR3 reads CASSQETGTASSYTF. The DNA for the CDR3 is TGTGCCAGCAGCCAAGAAACCGGGACAGCGAGTAGCTACACCTTC.

The genes are TRBV5-1 and TRBJ1-2; the D gene is possibly TRBD1 (6 bases). The CDR3 covers 17 residues. The germline CDR1 and CDR2 sequences are SGHRS and YFSETQ. The V end lost 4 bases, the J end lost 3 bases, and 22 bases lay between the germline ends. The CDR3 protein is CASSQPDTRTEHYGYTF. CDR3 DNA sequence: TGCGCCAGCAGCCAACCCGACACTAGGACAGAGCACTATGGCTACACCTTC.

V is TRBV19 and J is TRBJ2-5; perhaps TRBD2 as D (6 bases). Trimming pared 6 bases from V and 5 bases from J, leaving 10 bases between. The germline V gene has CDR1 LNHDA and CDR2 SQIVND (reference sequence). The CDR3 is 12 residues long. CDR3 sequence reads: CASRGGTETQYF. The CDR3 coding sequence is TGTGCCAGTAGAGGCGGGACGGAGACCCAGTACTTC.

The rearrangement links TRBV6-1 to TRBJ2-1; D might be TRBD2 (7 bases). The CDR3 runs to 14 residues. Germline lookup yields CDR1 MNHNS and CDR2 SASEGT. The germline V and J ends were trimmed by 4 bases and 5 bases, with 12 bases remaining between them. In DNA form, the CDR3 reads TGTGCCAGCAGTGTAGGGGGGGCGGACAATGAGCAGTTCTTC. Amino acid sequence: CASSVGGADNEQFF.

The CDR3 region has the DNA TGTGCCACCCAAAACGAGCGGGGTGGGATGGATACGCAGTATTTT. It is translated as CATQNERGGMDTQYF. This chain connects TRBV10-3 to TRBJ2-3; the match to TRBD2 covers 7 bases. This CDR3 is 15 amino acids long. Per germline, CDR1 ENHRY and CDR2 SYGVKD. V was pared by 10 bases and J by 6 bases, with 16 bases of the junction left unmatched.

CDR3 coding DNA: TGTGCCAGCAGCTTAGAGCCGGGGGGGAATCAGCCCCAGCATTTT. Translated: CASSLEPGGNQPQHF. V usage is TRBV7-8 and J usage is TRBJ1-5, with a possible D match to TRBD1 (5 bases). Germline V gene data show CDR1 as SGHVS and CDR2 as FQNEAQ. Trimming stripped 1 base from V and 4 bases from J, with 11 bases between. The CDR3 runs to 15 residues.

This clone was detected ten times or more. The V call is TRBV7-8, the J call TRBJ1-1; no clear D gene. The length of the CDR3 is 13 residues. Germline CDR1 and CDR2: SGHVS and FQNEAQ. V dropped 6 bases and J dropped 0 bases, with 8 bases sitting between them. The CDR3 nucleotides read TGTGCCAGCAGATCAGACATGAACACTGAAGCTTTCTTT. It yields the protein CASRSDMNTEAFF.